One and the same sample provided the 15 T cell receptor beta chains below, sequenced in a study of blood T cell repertoires in COVID-19. Profiled with immunoSEQ multiplex PCR; TCRdb holds only in-frame clones, not every one. The sample lists 250,000 to 300,000 clones, 85% to 90% occurring once. Material for sequencing was PBMCs or T cells enriched from blood (not recorded which). The receptors were sampled from a man aged 35 to 55 who had recovered from COVID-19.

This rearrangement joins TRBV11-3 to TRBJ2-7; D possibly corresponds to TRBD1 (6 bases). In germline, CDR1 is SGHNT, CDR2 YENEEA. This CDR3 spans 11 amino acids. V was pared by 4 bases and J by 12 bases, with 13 bases between. The CDR3 here is CASSSQGNPYF. The CDR3 DNA reads TGTGCCAGCAGCTCACAGGGTAATCCGTACTTC.

This clone has just one count. V gene TRBV18 combines with J gene TRBJ2-3; perhaps TRBD2 as D (6 bases). Germline lookup yields CDR1 KGHSH and CDR2 LQKENI. Deletions cut 3 bases from V and 2 bases from J, with 12 bases between. The CDR3 totals 15 residues. Here the CDR3 reads CASSPNGGNTDTQYF. DNA of the CDR3: TGTGCCAGCTCACCCAACGGGGGAAACACAGATACGCAGTATTTT.

This chain connects TRBV30 to TRBJ1-6, with 10 bases lining up with TRBD1. CDR1 is GTSNPN, CDR2 SVGIG, per germline (reference sequence). V was clipped by 3 bases and J by 6 bases; unmatched bases: 14. CDR3 length: 18 amino acids. This CDR3 reads CAWRRGTGARLTNSPLHF. The CDR3 DNA reads TGTGCCTGGAGGCGAGGGACAGGGGCAAGACTAACTAATTCACCCCTCCACTTT.

The chain employs TRBV23-1 and TRBJ2-4; D call uncertain. TRBV23-1 is identified as an open reading frame with a role that is uncertain. This CDR3 has 15 amino acids. Trimming stripped 0 bases from V and 5 bases from J, with 11 bases between. The CDR3 DNA reads as TGCGCCAGCAGTCAATCCTCCACGACTCAAAACATTCAGTACTTC. Its protein is CASSQSSTTQNIQYF.

This clone occurred a few times. The chain has TRBV27 and TRBJ1-6, with 7 bases identical to TRBD1. The CDR3 runs to 15 residues. The germline CDR1 and CDR2 sequences are MNHEY and SMNVEV (reference sequence). V trimming: 6 bases; J trimming: 3 bases; junction bases outside the gene matches: 5. Written as DNA, the CDR3 is TGTGCCAGCAGGTCGGACAGGAGCTATAATTCACCCCTCCACTTT. Protein product: CASRSDRSYNSPLHF.

The chain is built from TRBV3-1 (or the pseudogene TRBV3-2) and TRBJ1-5, with D perhaps TRBD1 (5 bases). This CDR3 is 15 amino acids long. The ends were cut back, 4 bases at V and 0 bases at J, with 10 bases in the middle. Germline V gives CDR1 LGHDT, CDR2 YNNKEL (reference sequence). This chain's CDR3 is CASSPQGNSNQPQHF. The CDR3 DNA reads as TGTGCCAGCAGCCCTCAGGGTAATAGCAATCAGCCCCAGCATTTT.

This clone was seen a single time. The chain is built from TRBV5-4 and TRBJ2-7; TRBD1 agrees at 8 bases. The CDR3 sequence is 14 residues long. CDR1 is SGHNT and CDR2 is YYREEE in the germline V gene (reference sequence). V lost 4 bases, J lost 5 bases, and 8 bases stayed unmatched. The CDR3 spells CASSTKQGDNEQYF. The CDR3 nucleotides are TGTGCCAGCAGCACGAAACAGGGGGACAACGAGCAGTACTTC.

The V call is TRBV10-2, the J call TRBJ2-1, with unresolved D. The V gene lost 7 bases and the J gene lost 0 bases, with 10 bases spanning the gap. CDR3 length: 14 residues. In germline, CDR1 is WSHSY, CDR2 SAAADI. CDR3 DNA: TGCGCCAGCACCACTTCGAGCTCCTACAATGAGCAGTTCTTC. Amino acids: CASTTSSSYNEQFF.

The chain joins TRBV18 to TRBJ2-7; tentative D call: TRBD1 (5 bases). CDR3 length equals 17 residues. Germline CDR1 and CDR2: KGHSH and LQKENI. Trimming cost V 3 bases and J 3 bases, with 21 bases left between them. As DNA, the CDR3 is TGTGCCAGCTCACCGCCGGCGGACACTTTCTCTCGCTACGAGCAGTACTTC. It specifies CASSPPADTFSRYEQYF.

This clone was picked up one time. The chain couples TRBV9 to TRBJ2-3, with TRBD2 matching 11 bases. The germline V gene has CDR1 SGDLS and CDR2 YYNGEE. V was clipped by 3 bases and J by 2 bases; unmatched bases: 14. The CDR3 consists of 19 residues. As DNA, the CDR3 is TGTGCCAGCAGCGAGGGGTCGCCTAGCGGGGGGTTTAACACAGATACGCAGTATTTT. Amino acids: CASSEGSPSGGFNTDTQYF.

This clone was counted once. The chain is built from TRBV18 and TRBJ1-6; 9 nucleotides align to TRBD1. The germline gives CDR1 KGHSH, CDR2 LQKENI. V trimming: 5 bases; J trimming: 1 base; junction bases outside the gene matches: 3. This CDR3 region has 16 residues. For the CDR3, the DNA is TGTGCCAGCTCAACGGGACAGGGTTCCTATAATTCACCCCTCCACTTT. Protein sequence: CASSTGQGSYNSPLHF.

The genes are TRBV14 and TRBJ2-2; 9 positions agree with TRBD1. CDR1 SGHDN and CDR2 FVKESK come from the germline V gene. After removal of 5 bases from V and 0 bases from J, the junction contained 4 bases not matched to a gene. The CDR3 length is 16 residues. The CDR3 nucleotides read TGTGCCAGCAGCTATCGGACAGGGGCGAACACCGGGGAGCTGTTTTTT. Translation: CASSYRTGANTGELFF. The complete variable domain, with remaining parts taken from reference TRBV14 and TRBJ2-2, reads EAGVTQFPSHSVIEKGQTVTLRCDPISGHDNLYWYRRVMGKEIKFLLHFVKESKQDESGMPNNRFLAERTGGTYSTLKVQPAELEDSGVYFCASSYRTGANTGELFFGEGSRLTVL.

The rearrangement joins TRBV19 to TRBJ2-3; no clear D gene. The CDR3 covers 15 residues. CDR1 LNHDA and CDR2 SQIVND come from the germline V gene (reference sequence). Trimming took off 5 bases at V and 1 base at J, with 13 bases between the two ends. As DNA, the CDR3 is TGTGCCAGTAGTCAACCAGGCGTCGGCACAGATACGCAGTATTTT. Its protein product is CASSQPGVGTDTQYF.

In its sample, this clone was seen once. The chain recombines TRBV24-1 with TRBJ2-1; D possibly corresponds to TRBD2 (5 bases). From germline, CDR1 is KGHDR and CDR2 SFDVKD. This CDR3 has 13 residues. V was shortened by 7 bases and J by 5 bases, with 11 bases between the two germline ends. CDR3 DNA sequence: TGTGCCACCAGGGGTGTCGGGGACAATGAGCAGTTCTTC. It translates to CATRGVGDNEQFF.

This chain connects TRBV10-2 to TRBJ2-1, with D maybe TRBD2 (5 bases). This CDR3 is 13 amino acids long. Germline CDR1 WSHSY, CDR2 SAAADI. Trimming removed 7 bases from V and 2 bases from J, with 9 bases in between. The CDR3 DNA reads as TGCGCCAGCATGAGAGGGACCTACAATGAGCAGTTCTTC. Amino acids: CASMRGTYNEQFF.